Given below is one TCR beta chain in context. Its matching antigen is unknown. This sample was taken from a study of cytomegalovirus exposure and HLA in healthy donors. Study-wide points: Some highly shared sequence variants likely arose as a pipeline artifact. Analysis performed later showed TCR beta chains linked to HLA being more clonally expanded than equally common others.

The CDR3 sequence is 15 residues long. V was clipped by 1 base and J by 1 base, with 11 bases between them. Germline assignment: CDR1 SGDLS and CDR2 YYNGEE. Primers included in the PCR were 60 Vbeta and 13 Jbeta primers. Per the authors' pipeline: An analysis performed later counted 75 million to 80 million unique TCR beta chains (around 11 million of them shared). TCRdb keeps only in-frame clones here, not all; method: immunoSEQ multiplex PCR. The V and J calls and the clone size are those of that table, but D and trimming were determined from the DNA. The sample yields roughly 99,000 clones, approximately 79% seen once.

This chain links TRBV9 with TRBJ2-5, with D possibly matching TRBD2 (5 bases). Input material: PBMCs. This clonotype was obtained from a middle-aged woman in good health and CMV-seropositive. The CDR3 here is CASSVFGEVQETQYF. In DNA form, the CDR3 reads TGTGCCAGCAGCGTATTCGGGGAAGTCCAAGAGACCCAGTACTTC.